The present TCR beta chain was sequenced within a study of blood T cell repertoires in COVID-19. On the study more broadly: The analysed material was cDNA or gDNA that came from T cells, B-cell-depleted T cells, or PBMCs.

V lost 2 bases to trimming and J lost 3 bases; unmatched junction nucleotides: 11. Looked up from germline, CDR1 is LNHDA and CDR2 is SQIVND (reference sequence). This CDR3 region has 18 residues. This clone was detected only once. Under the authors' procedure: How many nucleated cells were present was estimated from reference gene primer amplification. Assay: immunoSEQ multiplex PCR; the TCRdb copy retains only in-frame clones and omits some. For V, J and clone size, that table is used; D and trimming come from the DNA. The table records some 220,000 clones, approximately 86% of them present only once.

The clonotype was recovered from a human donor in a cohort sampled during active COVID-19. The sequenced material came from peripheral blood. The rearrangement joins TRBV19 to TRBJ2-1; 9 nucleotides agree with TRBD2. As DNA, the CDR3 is TGTGCCAGTAGTATACCCCGGGGAGCGGGGGGTGTCTACAATGAGCAGTTCTTC. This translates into CASSIPRGAGGVYNEQFF. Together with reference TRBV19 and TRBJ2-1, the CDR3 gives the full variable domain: DGGITQSPKYLFRKEGQNVTLSCEQNLNHDAMYWYRQDPGQGLRLIYYSQIVNDFQKGDIAEGYSVSREKKESFPLTVTSAQKNPTAFYLCASSIPRGAGGVYNEQFFGPGTRLTVL.